This T cell receptor beta chain comes out of a study of cytomegalovirus exposure and HLA in healthy donors. Study-level findings and limits: In a later analysis, an Asian-associated ancestry cluster reportedly showed fewer N-insertions than the approximately 610-donor mean.

As for the donors, each was a healthy bone marrow donor. The PCR was carried out with 60 Vbeta primers and 13 Jbeta primers. Profiled with immunoSEQ multiplex PCR; TCRdb holds only in-frame clones, not every one. This table has under 200,000 clones, 70% to 85% appearing once. As regards this clone: Antigen specificity is unknown.

Germline V gives CDR1 SGHVS, CDR2 FQNEAQ. The CDR3 loop spans 13 amino acids. V dropped 2 bases and J dropped 9 bases, with 13 bases sitting between them. The sample taken for sequencing was PBMCs. This sequence joins TRBV7-8 and TRBJ1-2, with D hard to call. The receptor was derived from a man in his fifties or sixties in good health and CMV-seropositive. The CDR3: CASSLSSSGSYTF. The CDR3 nucleotides read TGTGCCAGCAGCTTATCCAGCTCAGGCAGCTACACCTTC.